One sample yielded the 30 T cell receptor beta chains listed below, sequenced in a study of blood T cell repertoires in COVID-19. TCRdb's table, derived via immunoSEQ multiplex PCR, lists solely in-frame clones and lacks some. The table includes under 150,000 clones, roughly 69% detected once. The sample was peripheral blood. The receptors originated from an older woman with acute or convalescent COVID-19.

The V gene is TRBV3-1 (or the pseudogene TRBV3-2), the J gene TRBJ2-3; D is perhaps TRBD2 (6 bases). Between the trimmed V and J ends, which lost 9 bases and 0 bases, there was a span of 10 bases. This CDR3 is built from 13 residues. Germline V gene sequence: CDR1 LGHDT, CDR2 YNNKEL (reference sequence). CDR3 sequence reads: CARPGLSTDTQYF. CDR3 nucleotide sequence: TGTGCCAGACCGGGACTCAGCACAGATACGCAGTATTTT.

The CDR3 region has the DNA TGTGCCAGCATCCGGGGACAGGGGCCCGCCGGGGAGCTGTTTTTT. This gives the protein CASIRGQGPAGELFF. The chain employs TRBV11-2 and TRBJ2-2; 10 bases fit TRBD1. This CDR3 has 15 residues. Germline V gene lookup returns CDR1 SGHAT and CDR2 FQNNGV. J gave up 6 bases and V 7 bases, and 8 bases lay outside the gene matches.

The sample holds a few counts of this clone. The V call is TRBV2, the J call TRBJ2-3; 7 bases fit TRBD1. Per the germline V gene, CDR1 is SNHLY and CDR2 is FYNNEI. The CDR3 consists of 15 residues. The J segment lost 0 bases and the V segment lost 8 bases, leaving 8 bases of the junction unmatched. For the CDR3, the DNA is TGTGCCAGCCGCCGGGACAGTATCAGCACAGATACGCAGTATTTT. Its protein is CASRRDSISTDTQYF.

CDR3 DNA sequence: TGCGCCAGCAGCCAAAAAGGTGGCGGGGAGTACAATGAGCAGTTCTTC. Protein product: CASSQKGGGEYNEQFF. The chain combines TRBV4-3 with TRBJ2-1; D possibly corresponds to TRBD2 (6 bases). The CDR3 totals 16 residues. Trimming removed 2 bases at V and 4 bases at J, with 15 bases between. Germline V gene sequence: CDR1 LGHNA, CDR2 YSLEER.

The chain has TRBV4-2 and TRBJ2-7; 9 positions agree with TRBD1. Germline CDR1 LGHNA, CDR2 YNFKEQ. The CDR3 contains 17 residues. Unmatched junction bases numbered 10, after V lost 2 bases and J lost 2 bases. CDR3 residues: CASSQSRTGVNTYEQYF. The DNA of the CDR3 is TGTGCCAGCAGCCAATCCAGGACAGGGGTTAATACCTACGAGCAGTACTTC.

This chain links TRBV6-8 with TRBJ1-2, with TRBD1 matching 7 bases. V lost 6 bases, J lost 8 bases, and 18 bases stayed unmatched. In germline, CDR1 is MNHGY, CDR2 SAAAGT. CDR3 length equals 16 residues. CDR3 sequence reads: CASRGAGGRDVFGYTF. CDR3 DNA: TGTGCCAGCAGGGGGGCAGGGGGGCGAGATGTGTTCGGCTACACCTTC.

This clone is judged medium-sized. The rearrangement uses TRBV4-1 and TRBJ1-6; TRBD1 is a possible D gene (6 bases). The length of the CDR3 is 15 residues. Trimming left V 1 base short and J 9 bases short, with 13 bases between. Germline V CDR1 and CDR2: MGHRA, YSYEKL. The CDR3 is CASSQVRQDGSPLHF. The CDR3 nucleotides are TGCGCCAGCAGCCAAGTTCGACAGGACGGTTCACCCCTCCACTTT.

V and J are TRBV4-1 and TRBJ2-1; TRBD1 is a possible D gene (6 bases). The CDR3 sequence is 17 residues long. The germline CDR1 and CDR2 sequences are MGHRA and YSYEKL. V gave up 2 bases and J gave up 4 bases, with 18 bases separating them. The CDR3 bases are TGCGCCAGCAGCCAAAGCCTACAGGGTGTAGGGTACAATGAGCAGTTCTTC. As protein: CASSQSLQGVGYNEQFF.

CDR3 amino acids: CASSIGTSGRGNEQFF. CDR3 DNA: TGTGCCAGTAGTATAGGGACTAGCGGGAGAGGGAATGAGCAGTTCTTC. The gene calls are TRBV19 and TRBJ2-1; TRBD2 matches at 13 bases. The CDR3 spans 16 residues. From germline, CDR1 is LNHDA and CDR2 SQIVND (reference sequence). V was pared by 1 base and J by 7 bases, with 4 bases of the junction left unmatched. Full variable domain (outside the CDR3, taken from reference TRBV19 and TRBJ2-1): DGGITQSPKYLFRKEGQNVTLSCEQNLNHDAMYWYRQDPGQGLRLIYYSQIVNDFQKGDIAEGYSVSREKKESFPLTVTSAQKNPTAFYLCASSIGTSGRGNEQFFGPGTRLTVL.

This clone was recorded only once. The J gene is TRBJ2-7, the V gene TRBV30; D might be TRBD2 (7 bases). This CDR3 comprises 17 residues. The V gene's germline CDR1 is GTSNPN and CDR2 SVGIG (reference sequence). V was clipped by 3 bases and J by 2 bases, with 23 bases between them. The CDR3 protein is CAWRGGQGPSGPYEQYF. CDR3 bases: TGTGCCTGGAGGGGGGGGCAGGGGCCTAGCGGCCCCTACGAGCAGTACTTC. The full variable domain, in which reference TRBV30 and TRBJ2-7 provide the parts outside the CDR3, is SQTIHQWPATLVQPVGSPLSLECTVEGTSNPNLYWYRQAAGRGLQLLFYSVGIGQISSEVPQNLSASRPQDRQFILSSKKLLLSDSGFYLCAWRGGQGPSGPYEQYFGPGTRLTVT.

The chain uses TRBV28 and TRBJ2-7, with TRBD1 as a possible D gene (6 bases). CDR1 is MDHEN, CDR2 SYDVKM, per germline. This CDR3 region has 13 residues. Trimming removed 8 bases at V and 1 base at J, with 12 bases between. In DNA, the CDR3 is TGTGCCAGCGCGAAGACAGGATCCTACGAGCAGTACTTC. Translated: CASAKTGSYEQYF.

CDR3 sequence: CASSLGLTDTQYF. CDR3 nucleotide sequence: TGTGCCAGTAGTCTGGGACTCACAGATACGCAGTATTTT. The chain joins TRBV19 to TRBJ2-3; possible D gene TRBD2, 6 bases. This CDR3 comprises 13 residues. Germline V lookup: CDR1 LNHDA, CDR2 SQIVND (reference sequence). V lost 5 bases and J lost 2, with 8 bases in between.

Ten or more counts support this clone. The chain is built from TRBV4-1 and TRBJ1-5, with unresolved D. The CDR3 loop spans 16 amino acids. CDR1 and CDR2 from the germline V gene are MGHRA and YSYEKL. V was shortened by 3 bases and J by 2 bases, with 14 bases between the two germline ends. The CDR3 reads CASSQEAGMGNQPQHF. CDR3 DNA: TGCGCCAGCAGCCAGGAGGCGGGGATGGGCAATCAGCCCCAGCATTTT.

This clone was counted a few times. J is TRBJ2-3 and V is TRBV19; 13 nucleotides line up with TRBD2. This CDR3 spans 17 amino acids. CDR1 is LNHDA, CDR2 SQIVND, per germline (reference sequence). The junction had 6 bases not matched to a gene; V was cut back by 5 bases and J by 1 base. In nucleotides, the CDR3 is TGTGCCAGTAGTGATCCTGGACTAGCGGGAGGCACAGATACGCAGTATTTT. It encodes CASSDPGLAGGTDTQYF. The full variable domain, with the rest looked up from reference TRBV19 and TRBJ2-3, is DGGITQSPKYLFRKEGQNVTLSCEQNLNHDAMYWYRQDPGQGLRLIYYSQIVNDFQKGDIAEGYSVSREKKESFPLTVTSAQKNPTAFYLCASSDPGLAGGTDTQYFGPGTRLTVL.

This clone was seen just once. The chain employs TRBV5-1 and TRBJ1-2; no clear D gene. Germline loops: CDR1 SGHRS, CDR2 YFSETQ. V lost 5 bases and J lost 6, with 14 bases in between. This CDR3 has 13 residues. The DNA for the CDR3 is TGCGCCAGCAGGATGGGTGAGCGTAATGGCTACACCTTC. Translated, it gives CASRMGERNGYTF. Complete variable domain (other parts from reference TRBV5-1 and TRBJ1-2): KAGVTQTPRYLIKTRGQQVTLSCSPISGHRSVSWYQQTPGQGLQFLFEYFSETQRNKGNFPGRFSGRQFSNSRSEMNVSTLELGDSALYLCASRMGERNGYTFGSGTRLTVV.

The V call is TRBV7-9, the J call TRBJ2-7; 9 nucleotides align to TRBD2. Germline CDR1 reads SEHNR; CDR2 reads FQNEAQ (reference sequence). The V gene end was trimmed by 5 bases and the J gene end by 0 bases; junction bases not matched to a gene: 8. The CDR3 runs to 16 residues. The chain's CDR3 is CASSAPSGADSYEQYF. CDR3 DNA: TGTGCCAGCAGCGCTCCTAGCGGGGCCGACTCCTACGAGCAGTACTTC.

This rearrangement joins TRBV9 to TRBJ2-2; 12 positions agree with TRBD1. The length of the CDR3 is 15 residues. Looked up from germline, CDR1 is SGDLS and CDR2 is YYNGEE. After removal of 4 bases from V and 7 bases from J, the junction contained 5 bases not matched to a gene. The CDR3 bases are TGTGCCAGCAGCTTGGGACAGGGGGCGCACGGGGAGCTGTTTTTT. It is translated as CASSLGQGAHGELFF.

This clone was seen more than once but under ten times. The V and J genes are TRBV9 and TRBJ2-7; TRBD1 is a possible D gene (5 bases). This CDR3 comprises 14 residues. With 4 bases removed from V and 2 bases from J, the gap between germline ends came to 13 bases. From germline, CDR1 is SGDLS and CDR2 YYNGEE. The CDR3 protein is CASSPRGQAYEQYF. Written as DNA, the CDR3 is TGTGCCAGCAGCCCCCGCGGACAAGCCTACGAGCAGTACTTC.

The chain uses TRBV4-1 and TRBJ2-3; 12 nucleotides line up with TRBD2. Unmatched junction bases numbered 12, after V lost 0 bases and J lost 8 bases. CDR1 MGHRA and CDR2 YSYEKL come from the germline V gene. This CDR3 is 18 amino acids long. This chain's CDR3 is CASSQDPLAGGPRGTQYF. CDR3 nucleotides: TGCGCCAGCAGCCAAGACCCCCTAGCGGGGGGGCCCCGGGGTACGCAGTATTTT.

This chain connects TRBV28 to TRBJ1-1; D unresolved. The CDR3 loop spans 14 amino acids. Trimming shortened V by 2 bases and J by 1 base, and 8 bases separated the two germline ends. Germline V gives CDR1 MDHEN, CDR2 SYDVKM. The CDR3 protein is CASSLGPRNTEAFF. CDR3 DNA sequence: TGTGCCAGCAGTTTAGGCCCCCGGAACACTGAAGCTTTCTTT.

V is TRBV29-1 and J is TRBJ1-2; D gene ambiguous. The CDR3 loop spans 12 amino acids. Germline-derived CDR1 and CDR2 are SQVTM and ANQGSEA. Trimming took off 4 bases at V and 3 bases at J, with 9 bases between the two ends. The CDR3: CSVGPEDYGYTF. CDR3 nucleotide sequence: TGCAGCGTTGGGCCGGAGGACTATGGCTACACCTTC.

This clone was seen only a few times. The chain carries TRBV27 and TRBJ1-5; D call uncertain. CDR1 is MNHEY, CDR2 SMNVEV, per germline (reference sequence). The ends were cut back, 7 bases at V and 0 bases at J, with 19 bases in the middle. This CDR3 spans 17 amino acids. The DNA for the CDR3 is TGTGCCAGCAAACTCCCAAGCAGAGACTATAGCAATCAGCCCCAGCATTTT. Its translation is CASKLPSRDYSNQPQHF.

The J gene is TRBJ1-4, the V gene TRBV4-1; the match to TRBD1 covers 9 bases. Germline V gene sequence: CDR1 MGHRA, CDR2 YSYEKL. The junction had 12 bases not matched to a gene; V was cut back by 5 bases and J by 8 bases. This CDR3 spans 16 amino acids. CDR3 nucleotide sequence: TGCGCCAGCAGCTTCCTAACAGGGGGCTCACAAGAAAAACTGTTTTTT. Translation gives CASSFLTGGSQEKLFF.

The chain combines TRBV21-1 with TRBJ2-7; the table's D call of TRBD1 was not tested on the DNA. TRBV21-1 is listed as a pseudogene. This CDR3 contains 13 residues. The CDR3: CASSQGTRTGRDF. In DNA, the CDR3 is TGTGCCAGCAGCCAAGGAACCCGGACAGGGAGGGACTTC.

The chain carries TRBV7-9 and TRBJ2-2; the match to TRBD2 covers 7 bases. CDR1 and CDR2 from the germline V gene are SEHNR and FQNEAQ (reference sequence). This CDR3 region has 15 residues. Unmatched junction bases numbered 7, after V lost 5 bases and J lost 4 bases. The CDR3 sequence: CASSPERGVTGELFF. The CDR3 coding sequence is TGTGCCAGCAGCCCCGAGCGGGGAGTCACCGGGGAGCTGTTTTTT.

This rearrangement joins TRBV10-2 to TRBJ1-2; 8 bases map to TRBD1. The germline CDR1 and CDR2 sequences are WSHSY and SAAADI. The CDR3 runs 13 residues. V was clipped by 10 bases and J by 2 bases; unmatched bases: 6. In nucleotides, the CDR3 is TGCGCCACCCGGACAGGGACAAACTATGGCTACACCTTC. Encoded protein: CATRTGTNYGYTF.

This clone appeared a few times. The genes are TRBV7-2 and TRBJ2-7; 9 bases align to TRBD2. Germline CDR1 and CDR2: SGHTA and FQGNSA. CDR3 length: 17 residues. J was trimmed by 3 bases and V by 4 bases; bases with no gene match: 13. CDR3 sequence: CASSSHWTLAGLYEQYF. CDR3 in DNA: TGTGCCAGCAGCTCACACTGGACACTAGCGGGCCTCTACGAGCAGTACTTC.

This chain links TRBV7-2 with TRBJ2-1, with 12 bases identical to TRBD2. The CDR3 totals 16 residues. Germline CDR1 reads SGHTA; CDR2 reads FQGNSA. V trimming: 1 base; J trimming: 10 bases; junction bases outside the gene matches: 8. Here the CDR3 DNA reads TGTGCCAGCAGCTTAGGCACTAGCGGGGGGCCTCGAGAGCAGTTCTTC. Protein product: CASSLGTSGGPREQFF.

The chain's CDR3 is CATSRDRAGGPDEQFF. CDR3 nucleotides: TGTGCCACCAGCAGAGATCGGGCGGGGGGGCCGGATGAGCAGTTCTTC. V usage is TRBV15 and J usage is TRBJ2-1; 9 bases map to TRBD2. After removal of 0 bases from V and 8 bases from J, the junction contained 8 bases not matched to a gene. CDR1 LNHNV and CDR2 YYDKDF come from the germline V gene (reference sequence). The CDR3 length is 16 residues.

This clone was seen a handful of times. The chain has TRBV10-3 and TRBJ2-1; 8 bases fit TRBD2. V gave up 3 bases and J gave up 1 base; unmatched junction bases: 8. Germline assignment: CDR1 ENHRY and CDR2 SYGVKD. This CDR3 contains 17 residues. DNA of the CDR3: TGTGCCATCAGTGAAACAACTAGCGGAAGATCCTACAATGAGCAGTTCTTC. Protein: CAISETTSGRSYNEQFF.